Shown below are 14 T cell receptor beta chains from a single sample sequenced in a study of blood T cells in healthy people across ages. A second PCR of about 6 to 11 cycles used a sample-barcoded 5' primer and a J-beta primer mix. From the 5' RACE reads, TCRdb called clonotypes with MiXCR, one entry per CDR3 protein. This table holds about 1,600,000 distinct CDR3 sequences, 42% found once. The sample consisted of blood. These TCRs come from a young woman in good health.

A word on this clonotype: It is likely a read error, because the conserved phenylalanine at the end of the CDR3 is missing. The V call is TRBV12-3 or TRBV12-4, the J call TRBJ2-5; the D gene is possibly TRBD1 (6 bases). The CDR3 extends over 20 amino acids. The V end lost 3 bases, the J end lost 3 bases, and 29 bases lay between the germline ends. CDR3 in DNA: TGTGCCAGCAGTTTTGTTTTAAGTTCTTATCGTGTACAGGGCGAAGAGACCCAGTACATC. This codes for CASSFVLSSYRVQGEETQYI.

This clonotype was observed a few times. The CDR3 region has the DNA TGCGCCAGCAGCTTGGAGGATAGCACAGATACGCAGTATTTT. Translated, it gives CASSLEDSTDTQYF. This chain joins TRBV5-1 and TRBJ2-3; D is uncertain. Germline CDR1 and CDR2: SGHRS and YFSETQ. This CDR3 has 14 residues. Trimming left V 0 bases short and J 0 bases short, with 5 bases between.

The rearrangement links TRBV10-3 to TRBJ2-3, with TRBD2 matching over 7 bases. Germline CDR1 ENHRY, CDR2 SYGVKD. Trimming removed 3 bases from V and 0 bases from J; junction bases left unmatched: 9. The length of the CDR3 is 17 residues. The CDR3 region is CAISDLAGVISTDTQYF. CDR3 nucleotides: TGTGCCATCAGTGATCTCGCGGGAGTGATCAGCACAGATACGCAGTATTTT.

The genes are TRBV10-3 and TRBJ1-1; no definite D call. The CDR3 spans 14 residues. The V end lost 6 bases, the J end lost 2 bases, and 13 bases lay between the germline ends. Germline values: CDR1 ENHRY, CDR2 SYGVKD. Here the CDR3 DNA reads TGTGCCATCAGCCCGGCGGAGAGTAACACTGAAGCTTTCTTT. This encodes CAISPAESNTEAFF.

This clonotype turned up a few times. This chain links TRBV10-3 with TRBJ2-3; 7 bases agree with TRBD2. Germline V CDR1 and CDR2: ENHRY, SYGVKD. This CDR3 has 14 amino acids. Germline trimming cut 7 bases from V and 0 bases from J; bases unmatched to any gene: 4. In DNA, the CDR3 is TGTGCCATCAACGAGCGGGGTAGCACAGATACGCAGTATTTT. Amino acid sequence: CAINERGSTDTQYF.

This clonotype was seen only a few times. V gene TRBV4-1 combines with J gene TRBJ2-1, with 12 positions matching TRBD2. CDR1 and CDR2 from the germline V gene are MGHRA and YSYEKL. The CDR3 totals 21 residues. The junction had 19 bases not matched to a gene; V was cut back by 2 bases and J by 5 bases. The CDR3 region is CASSQRNRDTTTSGGHNEQFF. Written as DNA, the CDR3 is TGCGCCAGCAGCCAACGCAACCGGGACACTACGACTAGCGGGGGCCACAATGAGCAGTTCTTC.

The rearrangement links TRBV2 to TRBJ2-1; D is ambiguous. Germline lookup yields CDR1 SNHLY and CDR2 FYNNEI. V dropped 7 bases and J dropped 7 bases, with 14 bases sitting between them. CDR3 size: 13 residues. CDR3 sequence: CASIREASNEQFF. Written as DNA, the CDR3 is TGTGCCAGCATTCGAGAGGCCAGTAATGAGCAGTTCTTC.

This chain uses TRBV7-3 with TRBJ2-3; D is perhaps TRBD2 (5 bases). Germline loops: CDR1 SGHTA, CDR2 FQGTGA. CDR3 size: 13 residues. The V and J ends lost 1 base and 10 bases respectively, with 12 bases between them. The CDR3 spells CASSLNGGAAQYF. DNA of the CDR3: TGTGCCAGCAGCTTAAATGGCGGAGCGGCGCAGTATTTT.

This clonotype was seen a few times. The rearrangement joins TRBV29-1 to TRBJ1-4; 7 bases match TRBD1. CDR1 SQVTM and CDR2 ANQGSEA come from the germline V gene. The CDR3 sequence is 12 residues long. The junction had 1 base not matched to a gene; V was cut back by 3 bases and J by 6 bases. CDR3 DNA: TGCAGCGTTGACCAGGGGGATGAAAAACTGTTTTTT. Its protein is CSVDQGDEKLFF. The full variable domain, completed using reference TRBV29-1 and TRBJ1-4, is SAVISQKPSRDICQRGTSLTIQCQVDSQVTMMFWYRQQPGQSLTLIATANQGSEATYESGFVIDKFPISRPNLTFSTLTVSNMSPEDSSIYLCSVDQGDEKLFFGSGTQLSVL.

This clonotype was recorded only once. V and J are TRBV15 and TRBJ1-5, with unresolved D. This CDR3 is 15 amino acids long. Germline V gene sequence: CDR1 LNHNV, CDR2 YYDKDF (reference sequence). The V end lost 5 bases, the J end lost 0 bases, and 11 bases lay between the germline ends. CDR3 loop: CATSFTVNSNQPQHF. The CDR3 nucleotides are TGTGCCACCAGCTTTACAGTTAATAGCAATCAGCCCCAGCATTTT.

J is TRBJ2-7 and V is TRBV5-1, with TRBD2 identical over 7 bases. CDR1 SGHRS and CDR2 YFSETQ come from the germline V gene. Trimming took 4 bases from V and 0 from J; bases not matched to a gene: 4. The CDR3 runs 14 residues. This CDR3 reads CASSVRDYSYEQYF. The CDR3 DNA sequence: TGCGCCAGCAGCGTCCGGGACTACTCCTACGAGCAGTACTTC.

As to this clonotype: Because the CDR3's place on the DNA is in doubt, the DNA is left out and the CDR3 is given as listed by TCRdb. CDR3 sequence reads: CASSPRGMGYFGTGANVPTF. This sequence joins TRBV9 and TRBJ2-6; the table's D call, TRBD1, was not checked against the DNA. CDR1 and CDR2 (germline): SGDLS, YYNGEE. With termini counted, the CDR3 has 20 amino acids.

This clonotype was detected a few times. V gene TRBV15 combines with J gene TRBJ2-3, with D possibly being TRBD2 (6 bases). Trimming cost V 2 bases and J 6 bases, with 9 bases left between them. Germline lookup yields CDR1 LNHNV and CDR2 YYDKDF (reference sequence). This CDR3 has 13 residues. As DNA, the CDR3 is TGTGCCACCAGCAGACTAGCGAGGGATACGCAGTATTTT. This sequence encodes CATSRLARDTQYF.

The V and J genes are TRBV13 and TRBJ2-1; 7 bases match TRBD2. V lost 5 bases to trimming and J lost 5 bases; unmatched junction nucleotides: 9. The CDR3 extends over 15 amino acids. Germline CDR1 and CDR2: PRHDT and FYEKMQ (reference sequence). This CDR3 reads CASSRSGIQDNEQFF. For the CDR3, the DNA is TGTGCCAGCAGCCGGAGCGGGATTCAGGACAATGAGCAGTTCTTC.